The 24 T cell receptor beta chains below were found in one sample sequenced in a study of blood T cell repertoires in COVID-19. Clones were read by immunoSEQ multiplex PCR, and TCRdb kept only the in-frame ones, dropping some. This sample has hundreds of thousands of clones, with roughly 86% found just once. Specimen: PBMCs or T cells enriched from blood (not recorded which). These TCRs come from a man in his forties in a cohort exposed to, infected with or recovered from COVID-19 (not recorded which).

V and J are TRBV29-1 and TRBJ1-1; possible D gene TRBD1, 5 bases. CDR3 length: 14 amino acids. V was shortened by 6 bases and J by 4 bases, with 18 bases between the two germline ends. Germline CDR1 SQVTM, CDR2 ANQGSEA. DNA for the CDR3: TGCAGCGTACCAAAGACAGCGTATCGCACTGAAGCTTTCTTT. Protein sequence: CSVPKTAYRTEAFF.

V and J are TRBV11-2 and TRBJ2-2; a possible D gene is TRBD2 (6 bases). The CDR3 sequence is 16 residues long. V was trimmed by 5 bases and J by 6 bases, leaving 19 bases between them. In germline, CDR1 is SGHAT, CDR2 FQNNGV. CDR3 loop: CASSPRVGPGAGELFF. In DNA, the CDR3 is TGTGCCAGCAGCCCCCGGGTCGGACCGGGAGCCGGGGAGCTGTTTTTT. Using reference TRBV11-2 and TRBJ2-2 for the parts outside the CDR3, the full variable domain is EAGVAQSPRYKIIEKRQSVAFWCNPISGHATLYWYQQILGQGPKLLIQFQNNGVVDDSQLPKDRFSAERLKGVDSTLKIQPAKLEDSAVYLCASSPRVGPGAGELFFGEGSRLTVL.

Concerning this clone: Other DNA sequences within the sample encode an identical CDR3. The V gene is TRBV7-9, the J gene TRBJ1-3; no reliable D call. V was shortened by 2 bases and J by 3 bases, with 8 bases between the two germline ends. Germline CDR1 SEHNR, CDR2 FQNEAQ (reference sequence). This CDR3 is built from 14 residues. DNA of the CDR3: TGTGCCAGCAGCTTAAGTGGGAGTGGAAACACCATATATTTT. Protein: CASSLSGSGNTIYF.

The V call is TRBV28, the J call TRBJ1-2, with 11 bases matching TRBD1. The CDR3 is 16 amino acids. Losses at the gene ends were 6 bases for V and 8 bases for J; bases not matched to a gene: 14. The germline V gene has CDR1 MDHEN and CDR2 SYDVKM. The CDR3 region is CASRIRTGGVWGGYTF. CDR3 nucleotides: TGTGCCAGCAGAATAAGGACAGGGGGCGTTTGGGGCGGCTACACCTTC.

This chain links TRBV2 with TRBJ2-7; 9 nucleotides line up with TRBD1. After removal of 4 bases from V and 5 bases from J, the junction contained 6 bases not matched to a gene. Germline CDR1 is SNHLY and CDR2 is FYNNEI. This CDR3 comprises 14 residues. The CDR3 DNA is TGTGCCAGCAGTGCCGGGACAGGGAGCCACGAGCAGTACTTC. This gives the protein CASSAGTGSHEQYF.

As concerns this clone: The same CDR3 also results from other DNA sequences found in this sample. The chain's CDR3 is CASSLGTSGYEQYF. The CDR3 nucleotides are TGTGCCAGCAGCCTTGGGACTAGCGGCTACGAGCAGTACTTC. The chain links TRBV3-1 (or the pseudogene TRBV3-2) to TRBJ2-7; 11 positions agree with TRBD2. The CDR3 totals 14 residues. Germline CDR1 is LGHDT and CDR2 is YNNKEL (reference sequence). V dropped 4 bases and J dropped 3; count of bases not matched to a gene: 2.

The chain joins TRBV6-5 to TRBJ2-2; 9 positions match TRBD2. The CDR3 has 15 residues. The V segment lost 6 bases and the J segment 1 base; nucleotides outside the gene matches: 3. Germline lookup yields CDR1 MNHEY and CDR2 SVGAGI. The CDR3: CASRNSGGNTGELFF. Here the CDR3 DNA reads TGTGCCAGCAGGAATAGCGGGGGGAACACCGGGGAGCTGTTTTTT.

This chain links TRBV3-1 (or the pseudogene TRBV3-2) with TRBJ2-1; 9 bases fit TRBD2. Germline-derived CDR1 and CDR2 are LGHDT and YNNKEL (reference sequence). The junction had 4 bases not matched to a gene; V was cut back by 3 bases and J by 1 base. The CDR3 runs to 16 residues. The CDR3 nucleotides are TGTGCCAGCAGCCATCTTAGCGGGGGTTCCTACAATGAGCAGTTCTTC. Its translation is CASSHLSGGSYNEQFF.

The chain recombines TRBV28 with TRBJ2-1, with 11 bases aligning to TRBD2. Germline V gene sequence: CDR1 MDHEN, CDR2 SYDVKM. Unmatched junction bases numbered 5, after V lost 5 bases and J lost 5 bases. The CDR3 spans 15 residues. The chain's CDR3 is CASSVRLAGHNEQFF. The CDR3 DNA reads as TGTGCCAGCAGTGTACGACTAGCGGGACACAATGAGCAGTTCTTC.

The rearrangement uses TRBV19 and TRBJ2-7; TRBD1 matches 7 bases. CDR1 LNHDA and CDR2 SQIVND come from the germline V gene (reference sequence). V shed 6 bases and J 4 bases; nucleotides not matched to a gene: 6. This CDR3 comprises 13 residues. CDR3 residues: CASSLDREYEQYF. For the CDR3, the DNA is TGTGCCAGTAGCTTAGACAGGGAATACGAGCAGTACTTC.

The CDR3 loop reads CASSKYWEARNQPQHF. CDR3 DNA sequence: TGTGCCAGCAGTAAGTACTGGGAGGCCCGCAATCAGCCCCAGCATTTT. The chain joins TRBV28 to TRBJ1-5; D gene ambiguous. From germline, CDR1 is MDHEN and CDR2 SYDVKM. Trimming removed 5 bases at V and 2 bases at J, with 16 bases between. The CDR3 runs 16 residues.

The CDR3 reads CATSDLKVTPDDQPQHF. CDR3 DNA: TGTGCCACCAGTGATTTAAAGGTGACACCCGACGATCAGCCCCAGCATTTT. This chain links TRBV24-1 with TRBJ1-5, with no clear D. The germline V and J ends were trimmed by 1 base and 5 bases, with 17 bases remaining between them. CDR1 is KGHDR and CDR2 is SFDVKD in the germline V gene. This CDR3 has 17 residues.

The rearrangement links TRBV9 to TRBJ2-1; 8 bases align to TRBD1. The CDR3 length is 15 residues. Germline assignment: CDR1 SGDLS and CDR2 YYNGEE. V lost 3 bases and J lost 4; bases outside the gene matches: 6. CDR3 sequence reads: CASSDRTGRYNEQFF. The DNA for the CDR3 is TGTGCCAGCAGCGATCGGACAGGGAGATACAATGAGCAGTTCTTC.

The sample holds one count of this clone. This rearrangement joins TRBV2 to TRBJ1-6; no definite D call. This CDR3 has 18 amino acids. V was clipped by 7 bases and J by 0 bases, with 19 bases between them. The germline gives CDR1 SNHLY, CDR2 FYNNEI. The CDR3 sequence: CASNGREGTSSYNSPLHF. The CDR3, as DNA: TGTGCCAGCAACGGCCGGGAGGGTACAAGCTCCTATAATTCACCCCTCCACTTT.

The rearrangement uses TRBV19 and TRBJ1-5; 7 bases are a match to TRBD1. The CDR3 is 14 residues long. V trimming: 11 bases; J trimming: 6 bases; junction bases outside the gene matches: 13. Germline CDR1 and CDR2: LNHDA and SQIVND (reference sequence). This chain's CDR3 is CAANEGGWGQPQHF. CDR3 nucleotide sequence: TGTGCCGCTAATGAAGGGGGCTGGGGTCAGCCCCAGCATTTT.

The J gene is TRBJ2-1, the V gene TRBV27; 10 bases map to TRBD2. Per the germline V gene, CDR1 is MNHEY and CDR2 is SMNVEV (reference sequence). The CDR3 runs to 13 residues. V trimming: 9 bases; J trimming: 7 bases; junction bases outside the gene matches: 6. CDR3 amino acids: CASALAGWNEQFF. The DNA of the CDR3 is TGTGCCAGTGCACTAGCGGGATGGAATGAGCAGTTCTTC.

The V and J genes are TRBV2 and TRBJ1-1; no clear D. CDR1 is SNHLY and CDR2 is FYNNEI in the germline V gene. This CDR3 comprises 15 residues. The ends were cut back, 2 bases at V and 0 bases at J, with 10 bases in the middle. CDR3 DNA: TGTGCCAGCAGTGAACGTCGTCACATGAACACTGAAGCTTTCTTT. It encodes CASSERRHMNTEAFF.

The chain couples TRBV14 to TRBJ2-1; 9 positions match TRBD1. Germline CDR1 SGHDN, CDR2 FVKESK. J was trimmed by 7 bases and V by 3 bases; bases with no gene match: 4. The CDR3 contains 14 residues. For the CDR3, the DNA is TGTGCCAGCAGCCACGGGACAGGGTTTAATGAGCAGTTCTTC. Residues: CASSHGTGFNEQFF.

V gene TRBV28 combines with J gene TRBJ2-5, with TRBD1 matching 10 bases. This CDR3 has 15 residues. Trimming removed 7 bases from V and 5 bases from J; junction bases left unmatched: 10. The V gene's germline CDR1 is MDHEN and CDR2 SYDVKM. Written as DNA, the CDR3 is TGTGCCAGCAACTTAGCCCGGGACAGGGGTGAGACCCAGTACTTC. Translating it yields CASNLARDRGETQYF.

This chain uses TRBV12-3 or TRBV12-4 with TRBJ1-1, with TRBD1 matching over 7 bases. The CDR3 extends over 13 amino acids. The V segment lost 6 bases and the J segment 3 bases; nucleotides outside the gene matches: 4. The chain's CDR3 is CASRRDSYTEAFF. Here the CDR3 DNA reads TGTGCCAGCAGAAGGGACAGCTACACTGAAGCTTTCTTT.

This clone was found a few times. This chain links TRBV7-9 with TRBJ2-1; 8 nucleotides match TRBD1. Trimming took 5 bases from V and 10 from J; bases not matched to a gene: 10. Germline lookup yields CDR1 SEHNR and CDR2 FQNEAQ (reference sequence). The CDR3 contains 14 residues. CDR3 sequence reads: CASSLIRTGREQFF. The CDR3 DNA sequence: TGTGCCAGCAGCCTAATTAGGACAGGGCGGGAGCAGTTCTTC.

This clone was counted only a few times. In DNA, the CDR3 is TGTGCCAGCAGCCGACTAGCGGAAGAGACCCAGTACTTC. Translating it yields CASSRLAEETQYF. The chain carries TRBV11-2 and TRBJ2-5, with 9 positions matching TRBD2. CDR3 length: 13 amino acids. The V gene's germline CDR1 is SGHAT and CDR2 FQNNGV. V lost 5 bases and J lost 3; bases outside the gene matches: 1.

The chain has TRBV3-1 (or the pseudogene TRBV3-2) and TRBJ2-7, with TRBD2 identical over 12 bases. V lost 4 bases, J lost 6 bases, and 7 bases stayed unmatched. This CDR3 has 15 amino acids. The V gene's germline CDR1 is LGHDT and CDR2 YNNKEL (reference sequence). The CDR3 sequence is CASSRLAGGPGEQYF. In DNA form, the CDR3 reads TGTGCCAGCAGCCGTCTAGCGGGAGGGCCAGGCGAGCAGTACTTC.

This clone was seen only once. The DNA of the CDR3 is TGTGCCAGTACTGGGACAGCTTTCCGCAATGAGCAGTTCTTC. This translates into CASTGTAFRNEQFF. The V and J genes are TRBV19 and TRBJ2-1; the match to TRBD1 covers 7 bases. This CDR3 region has 14 residues. The ends lost 7 bases at V and 6 bases at J; junction bases unmatched: 9. The germline V gene has CDR1 LNHDA and CDR2 SQIVND (reference sequence).